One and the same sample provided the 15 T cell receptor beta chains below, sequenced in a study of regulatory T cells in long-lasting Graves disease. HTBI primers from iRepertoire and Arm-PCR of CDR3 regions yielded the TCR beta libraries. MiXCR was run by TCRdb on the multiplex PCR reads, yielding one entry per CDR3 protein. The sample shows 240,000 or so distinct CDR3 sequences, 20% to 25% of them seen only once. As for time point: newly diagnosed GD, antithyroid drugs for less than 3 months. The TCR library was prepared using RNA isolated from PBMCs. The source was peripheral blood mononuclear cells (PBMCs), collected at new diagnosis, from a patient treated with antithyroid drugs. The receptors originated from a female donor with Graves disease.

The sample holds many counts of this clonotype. CDR3 DNA: TGTGCCAGCACCTGGGGGAGCAATGAGCAGTTCTTC. Translating gives CASTWGSNEQFF. The chain has TRBV7-9 and TRBJ2-1; D assignment may be TRBD1 or TRBD2 (5 bases each). The germline CDR1 and CDR2 sequences are SEHNR and FQNEAQ (reference sequence). The CDR3 has 12 residues. Trimming took 7 bases from V and 6 from J, leaving 10 bases between them.

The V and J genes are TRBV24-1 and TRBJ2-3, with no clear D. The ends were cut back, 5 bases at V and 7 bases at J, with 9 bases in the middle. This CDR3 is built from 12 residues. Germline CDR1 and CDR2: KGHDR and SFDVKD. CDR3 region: CATSGSYNTQYF. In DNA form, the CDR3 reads TGTGCCACCAGTGGGTCCTACAATACGCAGTATTTT.

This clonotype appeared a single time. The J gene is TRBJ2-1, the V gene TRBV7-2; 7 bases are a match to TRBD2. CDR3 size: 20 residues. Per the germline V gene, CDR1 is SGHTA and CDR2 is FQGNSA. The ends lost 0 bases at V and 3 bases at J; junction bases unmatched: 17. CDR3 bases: TGTGCCAGCAGCTTAGCGAGGGGCGCTGGATGGAGGGACTACTACAATGAGCAGTTCTTC. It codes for CASSLARGAGWRDYYNEQFF.

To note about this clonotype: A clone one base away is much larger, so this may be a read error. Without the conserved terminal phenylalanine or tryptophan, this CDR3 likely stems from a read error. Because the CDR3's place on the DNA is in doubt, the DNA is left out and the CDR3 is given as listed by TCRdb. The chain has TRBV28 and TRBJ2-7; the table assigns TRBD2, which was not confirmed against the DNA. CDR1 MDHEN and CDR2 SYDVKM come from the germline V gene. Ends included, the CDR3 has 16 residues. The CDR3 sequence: CASSPRRSGSGRAKYL.

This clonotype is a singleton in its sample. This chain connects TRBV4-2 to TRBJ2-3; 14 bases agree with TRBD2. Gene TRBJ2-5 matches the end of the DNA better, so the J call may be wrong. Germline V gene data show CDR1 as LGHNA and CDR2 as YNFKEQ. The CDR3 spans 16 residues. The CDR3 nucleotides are TGTGCCAGCAGCCCAACGACTAGCGGGGGGGGGGAGACCCAGTACTTC. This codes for CASSPTTSGGGETQYF.

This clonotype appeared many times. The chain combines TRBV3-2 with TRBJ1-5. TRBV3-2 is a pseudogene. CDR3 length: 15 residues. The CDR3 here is CASSQDRWSNQPQHF. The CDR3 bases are TGTGCCAGCAGCCAAGATCGGTGGAGCAATCAGCCCCAGCATTTT.

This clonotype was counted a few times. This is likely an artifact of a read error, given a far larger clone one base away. The chain's CDR3 is CASSSAGGSYNEQYF. The CDR3 DNA reads as TGTGCCAGCAGCTCCGCCGGGGGGTCCTACAATGAGCAGTACTTC. V is TRBV11-3 and J is TRBJ2-7; 7 nucleotides line up with TRBD2. Trimming at V came to 4 bases and at J to 7 bases, leaving 13 bases not matched to a gene. Germline V lookup: CDR1 SGHNT, CDR2 YENEEA. This CDR3 region has 15 residues.

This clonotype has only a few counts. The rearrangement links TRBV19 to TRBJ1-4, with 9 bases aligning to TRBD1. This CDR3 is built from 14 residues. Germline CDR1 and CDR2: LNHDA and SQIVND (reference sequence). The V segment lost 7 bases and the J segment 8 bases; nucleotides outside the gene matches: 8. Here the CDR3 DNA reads TGTGCCAGTACTCCGACAGGGGGGACCGAAAAACTGTTTTTT. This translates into CASTPTGGTEKLFF.

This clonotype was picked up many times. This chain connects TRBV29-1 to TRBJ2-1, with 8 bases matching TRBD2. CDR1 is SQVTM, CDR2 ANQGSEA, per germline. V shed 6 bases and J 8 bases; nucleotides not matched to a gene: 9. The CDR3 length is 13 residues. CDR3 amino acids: CSVGYGGAYEQFF. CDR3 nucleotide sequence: TGCAGCGTCGGCTACGGGGGGGCCTATGAGCAGTTCTTC.

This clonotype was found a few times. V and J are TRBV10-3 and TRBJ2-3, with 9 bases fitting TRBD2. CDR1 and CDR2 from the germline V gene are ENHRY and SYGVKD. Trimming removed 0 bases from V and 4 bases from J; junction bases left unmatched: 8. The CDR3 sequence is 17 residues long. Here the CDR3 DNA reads TGTGCCATCAGTGAGTCAGGCCGCGGGAGGGGGTCAGATACGCAGTATTTT. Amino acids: CAISESGRGRGSDTQYF.

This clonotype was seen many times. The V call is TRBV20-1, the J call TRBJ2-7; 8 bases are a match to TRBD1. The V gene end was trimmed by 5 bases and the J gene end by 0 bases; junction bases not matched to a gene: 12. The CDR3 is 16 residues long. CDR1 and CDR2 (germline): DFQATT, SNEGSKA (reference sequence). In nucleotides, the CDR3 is TGCAGTGCTTTAAACAACTACAGGGGGAGCTCCTACGAGCAGTACTTC. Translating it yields CSALNNYRGSSYEQYF.

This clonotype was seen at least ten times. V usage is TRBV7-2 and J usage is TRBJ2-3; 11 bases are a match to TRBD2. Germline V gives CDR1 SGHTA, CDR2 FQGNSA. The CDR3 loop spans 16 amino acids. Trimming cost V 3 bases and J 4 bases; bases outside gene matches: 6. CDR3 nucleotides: TGTGCCAGCAGCTTGTTTAGCGGGGGGGCAGCAGATACGCAGTATTTT. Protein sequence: CASSLFSGGAADTQYF.

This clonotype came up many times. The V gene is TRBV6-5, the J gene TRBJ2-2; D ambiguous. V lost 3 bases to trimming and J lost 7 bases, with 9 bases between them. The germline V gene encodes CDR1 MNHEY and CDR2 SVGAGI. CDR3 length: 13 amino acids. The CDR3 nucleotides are TGTGCCAGCAGTTATAGGGATGGCGGGGAGCTGTTTTTT. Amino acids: CASSYRDGGELFF.

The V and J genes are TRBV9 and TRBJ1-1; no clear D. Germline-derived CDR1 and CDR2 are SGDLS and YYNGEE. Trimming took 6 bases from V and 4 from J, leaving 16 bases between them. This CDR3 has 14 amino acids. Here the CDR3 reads CASTSVRGSTEAFF. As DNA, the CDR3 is TGTGCCAGCACCTCCGTTCGGGGTAGCACTGAAGCTTTCTTT.

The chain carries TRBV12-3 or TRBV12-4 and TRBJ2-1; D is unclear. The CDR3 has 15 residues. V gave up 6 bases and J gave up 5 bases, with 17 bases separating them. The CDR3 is CASSGWATKNNEQFF. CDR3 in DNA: TGTGCCAGCAGCGGCTGGGCAACGAAAAACAATGAGCAGTTCTTC.